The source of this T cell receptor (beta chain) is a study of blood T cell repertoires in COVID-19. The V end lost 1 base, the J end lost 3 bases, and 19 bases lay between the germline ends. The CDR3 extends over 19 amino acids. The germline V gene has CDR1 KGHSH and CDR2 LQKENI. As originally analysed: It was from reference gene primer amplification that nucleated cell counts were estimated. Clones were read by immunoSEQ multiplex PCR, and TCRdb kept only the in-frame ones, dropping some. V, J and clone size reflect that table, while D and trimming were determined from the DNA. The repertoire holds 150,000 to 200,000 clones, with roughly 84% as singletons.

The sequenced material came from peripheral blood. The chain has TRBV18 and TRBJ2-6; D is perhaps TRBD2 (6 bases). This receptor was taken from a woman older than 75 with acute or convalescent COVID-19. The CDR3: CASSPLMVGGLGGANVLTF. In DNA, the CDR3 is TGTGCCAGCTCACCACTCATGGTTGGAGGGTTGGGTGGGGCCAACGTCCTGACTTTC.